This T cell receptor beta chain was sequenced during a study of cytomegalovirus exposure and HLA in healthy donors. Regarding the study as a whole: Cytomegalovirus association was listed for 150 to 200 TCR beta chains. According to a subsequent analysis, TCR clusters from the first cohort were inclined to appear together in the 100 to 150 validation repertoires.

Germline assignment: CDR1 WNHNN and CDR2 SYGVQD (reference sequence). Trimming took 3 bases from V and 6 from J; bases not matched to a gene: 4. CDR3 size: 14 residues. Notes on this clone: The target antigen is unknown.

Using immunoSEQ multiplex PCR, the repertoire was profiled, and TCRdb retains in-frame clones only, with some absent. The sample lists more than 95,000 clones; roughly 86% were seen once. The donors formed part of the roughly 110-subject validation cohort, distinct from the roughly 630-subject first cohort. This TCR was sampled from a woman between 18 and 29 years old in good health and CMV-seropositive. The sequencing input was PBMCs. The chain is built from TRBV10-1 and TRBJ2-1, with 8 bases that match TRBD2. In DNA form, the CDR3 reads TGCGCCAGCAGTGATCGGGGGGGCGGCAATGAGCAGTTCTTC. Protein sequence: CASSDRGGGNEQFF.